The 8 T cell receptor beta chains below were found in one sample sequenced in a study of T cells after posttransplantation cyclophosphamide. Measured with immunoSEQ multiplex PCR; TCRdb has only the in-frame clones, and not every one. The sample has about 3,800 clones, 85% to 95% seen once. Sequenced material: naive CD4+ T cells sorted from PBMCs. The receptors shown here come from a man aged 50 to 59.

The genes are TRBV11-3 and TRBJ2-2, with a weak D call TRBD2 (6 bases). Trimming shortened V by 5 bases and J by 5 bases, and 12 bases separated the two germline ends. Germline V gene data show CDR1 as SGHNT and CDR2 as YENEEA. The CDR3 sequence is 14 residues long. The CDR3 region is CASSPGLLTGELFF. In DNA form, the CDR3 reads TGTGCCAGCAGCCCGGGACTCCTTACCGGGGAGCTGTTTTTT.

The genes are TRBV19 and TRBJ1-5; TRBD1 aligns across 7 bases. The CDR3 contains 17 residues. The germline V gene has CDR1 LNHDA and CDR2 SQIVND (reference sequence). V lost 4 bases and J lost 1; bases outside the gene matches: 10. CDR3 in amino acids: CASSTNKGAQSNQPQHF. CDR3 nucleotides: TGTGCCAGTAGTACGAACAAGGGGGCGCAAAGCAATCAGCCCCAGCATTTT.

The chain links TRBV7-9 to TRBJ1-3; no definite D call. V was trimmed by 6 bases and J by 3 bases, leaving 18 bases between them. CDR1 and CDR2 (germline): SEHNR, FQNEAQ (reference sequence). This CDR3 spans 16 amino acids. CDR3: CASSPSGPTDGNTIYF. The CDR3 DNA sequence: TGTGCCAGCAGTCCGAGCGGACCAACCGATGGAAACACCATATATTTT.

V is TRBV5-4 and J is TRBJ2-5; 10 bases are shared with TRBD2. Per germline, CDR1 SGHNT and CDR2 YYREEE (reference sequence). With V trimmed by 3 bases and J by 4 bases, 9 bases remained unmatched. CDR3 size: 16 residues. The CDR3 bases are TGTGCCAGCAGCTCTAGAACTAGCGGGGAGGTAGAGACCCAGTACTTC. Protein sequence: CASSSRTSGEVETQYF.

This sequence joins TRBV6-6 and TRBJ2-5; 7 nucleotides line up with TRBD1. V shed 8 bases and J 2 bases; nucleotides not matched to a gene: 11. CDR1 and CDR2 (germline): MNHNY, SVGAGI (reference sequence). The CDR3 contains 15 residues. The CDR3 reads CASLNGQENQETQYF. The DNA for the CDR3 is TGTGCCAGCCTGAACGGACAGGAGAATCAAGAGACCCAGTACTTC.

The chain joins TRBV7-9 to TRBJ1-2; TRBD1 is a possible D gene (6 bases). V was cut by 5 bases and J by 0 bases, with 10 bases left in between. The germline CDR1 and CDR2 sequences are SEHNR and FQNEAQ (reference sequence). This CDR3 is built from 14 residues. Written as DNA, the CDR3 is TGTGCCAGCAGCCCAGGACAGACTAACTATGGCTACACCTTC. Amino acid sequence: CASSPGQTNYGYTF.

V usage is TRBV6-5 and J usage is TRBJ1-1; D is uncertain. This CDR3 region has 14 residues. Trimming stripped 6 bases from V and 4 bases from J, with 15 bases between. Germline loops: CDR1 MNHEY, CDR2 SVGAGI. The CDR3 DNA reads as TGTGCCAGCAGACTGACCTGGGCCACCACTGAAGCTTTCTTT. As protein: CASRLTWATTEAFF.

DNA of the CDR3: TGTGCCAGCAGCCCCAGCGGGAGTCGGAGGCTGTTTTTT. This gives the protein CASSPSGSRRLFF. The chain joins TRBV7-2 to TRBJ2-2, with 8 bases aligning to TRBD2. The junction had 9 bases not matched to a gene; V was cut back by 5 bases and J by 13 bases. This CDR3 is 13 amino acids long. From germline, CDR1 is SGHTA and CDR2 FQGNSA.